Listed here is a single T cell receptor (beta chain). Which antigen it targets is not known. Base qualities were left out, and no much larger clone turns up one base away. This record comes from a study of blood T cell repertoires in COVID-19 (dated by TCRdb to 2020 to 2021). Background on the whole study: The collaborator samples originated in the United States, Italy and Spain and spanned the acute and convalescent phases of COVID-19. The sample metadata nearly always contained a de-identified subject ID, COVID-19 status, age in years and sex. The samples were drawn from two sources: the first 160 participants of the ongoing ImmuneRACE study, and over 1,000 subjects contributed by 6 global collaborators. The repertoires were released in a freely available public database meant as a resource for research on the immune response to SARS-CoV-2. HLA class I and class II types, where available, came from metadata supplied by the sample provider rather than from assay-based typing. The material from the prospective study consisted of cDNA or gDNA derived from T cells, B-cell-depleted T cells, or PBMCs. The dataset comprised deeply sampled blood TCRbeta repertoires from subjects exposed to, actively infected with, or recovered from COVID-19. Here is what the overall study found, with its caveats: The amount of clinical and demographic metadata varied by source and participant and was provided uncurated.

Each collaborating institution followed its own protocols to collect whole blood in K2EDTA tubes. For TCRbeta analysis, collaborator samples were shipped as frozen whole blood, as isolated PBMCs, or as DNA extracted from either sample type. TCRbeta CDR3 regions were amplified from genomic DNA by means of the immunoSEQ Assay, a bias-controlled multiplex PCR. Turning to the authors' computational methods: The number of nucleated cells in each sample was estimated by amplification of reference gene primers within the assay. To quantify the absolute abundance of each unique TCRbeta CDR3 rearrangement, sequence reads were collapsed and filtered. Productive Simpson clonality was computed per sample as the square root of Simpson's diversity index over productive rearrangements. TCRdb carries this immuneACCESS record with in-frame sequences only. Its versions omit some clonotypes, under half of them owing to an unresolved V gene in the studies checked, with the rest unexplained. That table gives V, J and clone size, and the DNA gave D and trimming. The sample data list 55,000 to 80,000 clones, and around 82% of these were observed just once. The ten largest clones add up to roughly 5.3% of the sample.

Sample: peripheral blood. The origin of this receptor is a man aged 45-65 years with active COVID-19.

The CDR3 region reads CASSFAGEGTNEKLFF. The DNA is TGTGCCAGCAGTTTCGCAGGGGAAGGAACTAATGAAAAACTGTTTTTT. The receptor chain draws on TRBV28 and TRBJ1-4; possibly the D gene is TRBD1, per 6 matching bases. Taken from the germline V gene, the CDR1 and CDR2 loops are MDHEN and SYDVKM. V is reduced by 3 bases and J by 1 base, leaving a spacing of 12 bases between them. Spanning cysteine to phenylalanine, the CDR3 consists of 16 amino acids. The entry retains the CDR3 DNA only, 48 bases that are in frame from base 1.